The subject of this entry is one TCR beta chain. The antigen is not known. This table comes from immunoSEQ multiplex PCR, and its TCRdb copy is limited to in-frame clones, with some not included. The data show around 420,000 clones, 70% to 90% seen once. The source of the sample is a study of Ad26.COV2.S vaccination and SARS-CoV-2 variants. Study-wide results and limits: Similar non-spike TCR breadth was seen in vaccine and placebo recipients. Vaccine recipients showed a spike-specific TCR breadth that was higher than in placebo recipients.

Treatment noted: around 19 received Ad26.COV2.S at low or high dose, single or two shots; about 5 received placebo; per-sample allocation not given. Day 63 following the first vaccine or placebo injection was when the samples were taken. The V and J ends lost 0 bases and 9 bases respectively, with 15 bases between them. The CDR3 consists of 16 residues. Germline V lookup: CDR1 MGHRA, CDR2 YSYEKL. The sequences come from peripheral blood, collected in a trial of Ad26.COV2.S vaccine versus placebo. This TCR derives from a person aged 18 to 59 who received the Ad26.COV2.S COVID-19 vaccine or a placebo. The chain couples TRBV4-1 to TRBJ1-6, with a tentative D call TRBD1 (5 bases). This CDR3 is CASSQERAGISSPLHF. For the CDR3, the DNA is TGCGCCAGCAGCCAAGAAAGGGCAGGGATCAGTTCACCCCTCCACTTT.